This is a list of T cell receptor beta chains from one sample in a study of CD8 T cells in Susac syndrome. TCRdb reanalysed the immunoSEQ multiplex PCR reads using MiXCR and keeps one entry per CDR3 protein. The table includes approximately 190,000 distinct CDR3 sequences, approximately 94% detected once. The sample consisted of CD4+ T cells from PBMCs. These receptors came from a human donor in good health. Both conserved end residues are part of each CDR3. The D gene is left open where the match is weak. Clone size is stated in some rows and not others, as once, few, many or a class when expanded.

V	size	J	D	DNA	CDR3
TRBV9	-	TRBJ1-4	TRBD1	TGTGCCAGCAGCCCGGGACAGCCTAATGAAAAACTGTTTTTT	CASSPGQPNEKLFF
TRBV7-3	-	TRBJ2-7	TRBD1	TGTGCCAGCAGCTTAACGGGGACAGGGAAATACGAGCAGTACTTC	CASSLTGTGKYEQYF
TRBV29-1	-	TRBJ2-2	-	TGCAGCGTTGACCGCCCTGGGAACACCGGGGAGCTGTTTTTT	CSVDRPGNTGELFF
TRBV13	-	TRBJ2-5	-	TGTGCCAGCAGCTTGGGCACAACCTGGGAGACCCAGTACTTC	CASSLGTTWETQYF
TRBV5-1	-	TRBJ2-2	-	TGCGCCAGCAGGGCGGGGCCCAACACCGGGGAGCTGTTTTTT	CASRAGPNTGELFF
TRBV15	-	TRBJ2-1	-	TGTGCCACCAGCAGGGCTTCCTCCTACAATGAGCAGTTCTTC	CATSRASSYNEQFF
TRBV11-1	-	TRBJ1-5	-	TGTGCCAGCAGAAGGGGGGCTGCCGCGACCTGGGGGTATAGCAATCAGCCCCAGCATTTT	CASRRGAAATWGYSNQPQHF
TRBV7-8	-	TRBJ1-5	-	TGTGCCAGCAGCCCCGGGGTGCAGTCCCAGCATTTT	CASSPGVQSQHF
TRBV30	-	TRBJ1-2	TRBD1	TGTGCCTGGAGGGGCGACAGGGCTAACTATGGCTACACCTTC	CAWRGDRANYGYTF
TRBV7-9	-	TRBJ1-5	-	TGTGCCAGCAGCTTACCAGGGATAAATCAGCCCCAGCATTTT	CASSLPGINQPQHF
TRBV19	-	TRBJ1-3	-	TGTGCCAGTAGTCCCAAGGGAACGAGGCTACCTTCTGGAAACACCATATATTTT	CASSPKGTRLPSGNTIYF
TRBV5-4	-	TRBJ2-2	TRBD1	TGTGCCAGCAGCCCACGACAGGGGGCTGACGGGGAGCTGTTTTTT	CASSPRQGADGELFF
TRBV28	-	TRBJ1-1	TRBD1	TGTGCCAGCAGTCGGACAGGGTGGGGCACTGAAGCTTTCTTT	CASSRTGWGTEAFF
TRBV6-1	once	TRBJ1-5	-	TGTGCCAGCAGCGCGACACGACATGCGGGGAATCAGCCCCAGCATTTT	CASSATRHAGNQPQHF
TRBV28	-	TRBJ2-2	-	TGTGCCAGCAGAGACCACGGGGGATGGACCGGGGAGCTGTTTTTT	CASRDHGGWTGELFF
TRBV7-2	-	TRBJ2-5	-	TGTGCCAGCAGCTTAGGCGCACTACCCGAGACCCAGTACTTC	CASSLGALPETQYF
TRBV12-3/TRBV12-4	-	TRBJ1-1	-	TGTGCCAGCAGTTTACGGACGGGCATCGCTGAAGCTTTCTTT	CASSLRTGIAEAFF